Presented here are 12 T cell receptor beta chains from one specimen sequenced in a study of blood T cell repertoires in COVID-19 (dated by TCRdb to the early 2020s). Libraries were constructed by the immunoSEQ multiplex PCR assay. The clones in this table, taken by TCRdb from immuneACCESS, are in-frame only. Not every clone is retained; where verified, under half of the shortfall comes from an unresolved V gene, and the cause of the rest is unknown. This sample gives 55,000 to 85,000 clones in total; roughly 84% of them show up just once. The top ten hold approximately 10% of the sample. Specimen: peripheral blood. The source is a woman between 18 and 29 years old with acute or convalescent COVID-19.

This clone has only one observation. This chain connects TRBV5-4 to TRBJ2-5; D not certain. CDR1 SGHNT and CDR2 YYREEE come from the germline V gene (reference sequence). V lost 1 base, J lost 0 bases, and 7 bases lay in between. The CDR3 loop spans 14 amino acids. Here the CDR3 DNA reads TGTGCCAGCAGCTTGTCCCAGAACCAAGAGACCCAGTACTTC. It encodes CASSLSQNQETQYF.

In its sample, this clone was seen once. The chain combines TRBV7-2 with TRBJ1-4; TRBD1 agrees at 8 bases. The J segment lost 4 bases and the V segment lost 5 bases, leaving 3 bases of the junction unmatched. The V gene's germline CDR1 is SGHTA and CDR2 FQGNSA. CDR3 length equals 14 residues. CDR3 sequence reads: CASSLGQGNEKLFF. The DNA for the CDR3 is TGTGCCAGCAGCCTCGGACAGGGTAATGAAAAACTGTTTTTT.

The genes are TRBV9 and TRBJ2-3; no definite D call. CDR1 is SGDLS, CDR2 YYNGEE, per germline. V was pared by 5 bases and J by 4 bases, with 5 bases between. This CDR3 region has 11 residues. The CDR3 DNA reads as TGTGCCAGCAGGGCAGCAGATACGCAGTATTTT. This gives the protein CASRAADTQYF.

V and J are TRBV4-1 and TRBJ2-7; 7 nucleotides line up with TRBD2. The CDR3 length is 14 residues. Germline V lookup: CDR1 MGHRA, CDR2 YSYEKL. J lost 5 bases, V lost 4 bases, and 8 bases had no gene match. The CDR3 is CASSLARTSDEQYF. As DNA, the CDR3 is TGCGCCAGCAGCCTCGCACGAACTAGCGACGAGCAGTACTTC.

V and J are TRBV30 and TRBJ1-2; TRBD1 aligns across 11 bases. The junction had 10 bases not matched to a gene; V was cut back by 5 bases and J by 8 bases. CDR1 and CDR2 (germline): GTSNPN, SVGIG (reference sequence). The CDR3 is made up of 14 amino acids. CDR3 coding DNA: TGTGCCTGGTCGGACAGGGGGCAAAGGGACGGCTACACCTTC. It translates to CAWSDRGQRDGYTF.

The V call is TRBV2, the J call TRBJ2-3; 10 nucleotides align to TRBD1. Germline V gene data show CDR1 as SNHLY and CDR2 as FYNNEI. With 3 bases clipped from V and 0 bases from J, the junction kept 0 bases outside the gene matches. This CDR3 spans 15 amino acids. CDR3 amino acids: CASSEDRGSTDTQYF. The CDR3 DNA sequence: TGTGCCAGCAGTGAGGACAGGGGGAGCACAGATACGCAGTATTTT.

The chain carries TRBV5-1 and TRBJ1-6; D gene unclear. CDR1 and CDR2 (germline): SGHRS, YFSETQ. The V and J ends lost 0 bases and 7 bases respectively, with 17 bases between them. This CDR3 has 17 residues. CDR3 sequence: CASSLAAGAGKNSPLHF. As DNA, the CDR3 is TGCGCCAGCAGCTTGGCGGCGGGTGCGGGGAAAAATTCACCCCTCCACTTT.

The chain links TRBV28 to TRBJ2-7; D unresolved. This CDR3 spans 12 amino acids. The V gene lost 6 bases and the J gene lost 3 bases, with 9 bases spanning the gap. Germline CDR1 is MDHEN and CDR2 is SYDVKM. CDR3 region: CASRSNYYEQYF. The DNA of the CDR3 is TGTGCCAGCAGGTCTAATTACTACGAGCAGTACTTC.

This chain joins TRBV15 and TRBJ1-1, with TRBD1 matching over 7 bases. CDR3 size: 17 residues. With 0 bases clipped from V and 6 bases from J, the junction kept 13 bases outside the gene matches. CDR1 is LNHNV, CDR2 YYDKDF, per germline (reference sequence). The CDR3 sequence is CATSRDAGRQGLAEAFF. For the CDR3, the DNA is TGTGCCACCAGCAGAGATGCGGGGAGACAGGGACTCGCTGAAGCTTTCTTT.

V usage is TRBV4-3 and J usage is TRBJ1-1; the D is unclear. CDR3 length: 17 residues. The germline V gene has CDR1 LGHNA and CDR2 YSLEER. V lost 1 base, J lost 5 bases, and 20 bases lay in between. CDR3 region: CASSQGVQATFRTEAFF. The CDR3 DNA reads TGCGCCAGCAGCCAAGGAGTGCAGGCAACCTTTCGGACTGAAGCTTTCTTT.

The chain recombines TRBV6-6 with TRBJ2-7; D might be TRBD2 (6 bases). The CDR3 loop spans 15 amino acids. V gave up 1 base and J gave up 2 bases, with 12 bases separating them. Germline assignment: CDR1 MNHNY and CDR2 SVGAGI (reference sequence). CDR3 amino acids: CASSYWGTDPYEQYF. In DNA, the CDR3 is TGTGCCAGCAGTTACTGGGGGACTGACCCCTACGAGCAGTACTTC.

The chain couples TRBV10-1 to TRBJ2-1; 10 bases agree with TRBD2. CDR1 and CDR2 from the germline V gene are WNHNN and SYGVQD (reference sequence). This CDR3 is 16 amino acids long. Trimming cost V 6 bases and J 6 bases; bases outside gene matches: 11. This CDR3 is CASRDSGGITSNEQFF. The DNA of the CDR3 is TGCGCCAGCAGAGATAGCGGGGGGATAACCTCCAATGAGCAGTTCTTC.